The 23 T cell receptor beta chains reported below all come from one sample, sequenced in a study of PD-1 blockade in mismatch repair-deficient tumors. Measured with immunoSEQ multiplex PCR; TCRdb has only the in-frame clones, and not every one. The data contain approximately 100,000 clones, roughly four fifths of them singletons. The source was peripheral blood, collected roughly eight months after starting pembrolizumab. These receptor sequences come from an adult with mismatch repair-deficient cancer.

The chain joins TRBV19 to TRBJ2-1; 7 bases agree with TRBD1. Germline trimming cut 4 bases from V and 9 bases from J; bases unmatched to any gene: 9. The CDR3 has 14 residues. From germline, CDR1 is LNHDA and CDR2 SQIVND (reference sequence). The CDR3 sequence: CASSSRGWGSEQFF. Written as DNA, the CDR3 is TGTGCCAGTAGTAGCAGGGGGTGGGGTAGTGAGCAGTTCTTC.

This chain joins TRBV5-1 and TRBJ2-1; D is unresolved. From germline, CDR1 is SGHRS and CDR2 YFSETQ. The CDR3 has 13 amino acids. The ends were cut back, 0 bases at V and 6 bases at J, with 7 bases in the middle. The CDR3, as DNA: TGCGCCAGCAGCTTGGCAGCCGCCAATGAGCAGTTCTTC. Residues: CASSLAAANEQFF.

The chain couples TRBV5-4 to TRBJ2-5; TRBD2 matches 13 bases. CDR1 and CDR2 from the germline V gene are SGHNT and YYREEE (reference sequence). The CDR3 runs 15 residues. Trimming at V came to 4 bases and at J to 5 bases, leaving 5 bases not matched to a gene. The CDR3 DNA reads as TGTGCCAGCAGCGGCGGACTAGCGGGAGTCGAGACCCAGTACTTC. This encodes CASSGGLAGVETQYF. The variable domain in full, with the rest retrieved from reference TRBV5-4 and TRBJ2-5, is ETGVTQSPTHLIKTRGQQVTLRCSSQSGHNTVSWYQQALGQGPQFIFQYYREEENGRGNFPPRFSGLQFPNYSSELNVNALELDDSALYLCASSGGLAGVETQYFGPGTRLLVL.

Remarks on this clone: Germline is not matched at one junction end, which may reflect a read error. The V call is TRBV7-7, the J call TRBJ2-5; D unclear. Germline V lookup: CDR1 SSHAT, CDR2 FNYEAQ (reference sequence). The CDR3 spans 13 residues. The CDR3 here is CASSLGNQETQYF. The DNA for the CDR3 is TGTGCTAGCAGCCTCGGCAACCAAGAGACCCAGTACTTC.

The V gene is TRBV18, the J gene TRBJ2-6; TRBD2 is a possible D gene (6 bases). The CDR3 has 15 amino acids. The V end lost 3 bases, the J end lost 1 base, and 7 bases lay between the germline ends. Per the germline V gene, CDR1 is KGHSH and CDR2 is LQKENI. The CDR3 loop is CASSPRGSGANVLTF. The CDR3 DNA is TGTGCCAGCTCACCGCGGGGTTCTGGGGCCAACGTCCTGACTTTC.

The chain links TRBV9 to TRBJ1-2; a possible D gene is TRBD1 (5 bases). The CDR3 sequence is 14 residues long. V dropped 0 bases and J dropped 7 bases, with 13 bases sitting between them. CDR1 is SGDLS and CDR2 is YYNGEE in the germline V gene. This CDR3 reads CASSVGGPLTGYTF. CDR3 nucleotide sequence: TGTGCCAGCAGCGTAGGGGGACCCTTAACTGGCTACACCTTC.

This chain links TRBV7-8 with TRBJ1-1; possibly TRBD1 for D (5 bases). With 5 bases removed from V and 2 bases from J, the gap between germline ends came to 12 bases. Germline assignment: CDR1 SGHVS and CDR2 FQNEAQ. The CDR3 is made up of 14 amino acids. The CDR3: CASSPRQTNTEAFF. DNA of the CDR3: TGTGCCAGCAGCCCCCGACAGACAAACACTGAAGCTTTCTTT.

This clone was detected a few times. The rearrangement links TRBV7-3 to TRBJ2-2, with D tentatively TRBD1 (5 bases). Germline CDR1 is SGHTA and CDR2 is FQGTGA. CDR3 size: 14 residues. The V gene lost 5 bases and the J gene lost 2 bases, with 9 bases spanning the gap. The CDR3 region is CASSPGHNTGELFF. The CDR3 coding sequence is TGTGCCAGCAGCCCTGGACACAACACCGGGGAGCTGTTTTTT. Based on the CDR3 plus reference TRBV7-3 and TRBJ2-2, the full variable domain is GAGVSQTPSNKVTEKGKYVELRCDPISGHTALYWYRQSLGQGPEFLIYFQGTGAADDSGLPNDRFFAVRPEGSVSTLKIQRTERGDSAVYLCASSPGHNTGELFFGEGSRLTVL.

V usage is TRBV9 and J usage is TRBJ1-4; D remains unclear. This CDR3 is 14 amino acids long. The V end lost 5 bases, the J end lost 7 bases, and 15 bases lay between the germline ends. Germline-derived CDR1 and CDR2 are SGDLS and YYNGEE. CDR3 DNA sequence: TGTGCCAGCAGAGGGAAACTGCTATGTGAAAAACTGTTTTTT. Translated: CASRGKLLCEKLFF.

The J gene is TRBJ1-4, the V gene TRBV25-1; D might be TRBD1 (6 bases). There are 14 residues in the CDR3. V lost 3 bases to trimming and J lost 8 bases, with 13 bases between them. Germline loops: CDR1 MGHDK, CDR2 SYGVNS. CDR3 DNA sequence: TGTGCCAGCAGTGATTCGGACAGAGGAGAAAAACTGTTTTTT. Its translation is CASSDSDRGEKLFF.

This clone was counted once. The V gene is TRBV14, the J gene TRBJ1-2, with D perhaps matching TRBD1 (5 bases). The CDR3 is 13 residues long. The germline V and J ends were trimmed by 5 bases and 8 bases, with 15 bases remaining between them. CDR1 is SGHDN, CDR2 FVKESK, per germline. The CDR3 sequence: CASSSLGVGGYTF. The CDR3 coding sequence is TGTGCCAGCAGCTCTTTGGGGGTAGGAGGCTACACCTTC.

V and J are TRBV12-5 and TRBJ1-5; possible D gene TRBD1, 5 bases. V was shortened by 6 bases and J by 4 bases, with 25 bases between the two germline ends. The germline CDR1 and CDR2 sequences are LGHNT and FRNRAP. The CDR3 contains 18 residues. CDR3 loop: CASGFIPGLRSLNQPQHF. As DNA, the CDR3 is TGTGCTAGTGGCTTCATACCGGGACTGCGGTCTCTTAATCAGCCCCAGCATTTT.

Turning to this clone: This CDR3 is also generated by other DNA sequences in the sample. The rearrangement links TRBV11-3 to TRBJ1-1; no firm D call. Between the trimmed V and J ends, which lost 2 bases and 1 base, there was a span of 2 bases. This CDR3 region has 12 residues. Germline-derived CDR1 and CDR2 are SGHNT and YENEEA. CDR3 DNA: TGTGCCAGCAGCTTACAGAACACTGAAGCTTTCTTT. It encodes CASSLQNTEAFF.

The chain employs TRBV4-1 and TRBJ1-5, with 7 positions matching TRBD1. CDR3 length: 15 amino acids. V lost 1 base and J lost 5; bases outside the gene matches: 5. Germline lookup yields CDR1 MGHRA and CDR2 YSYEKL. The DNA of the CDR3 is TGCGCCAGCAGCCAAGGCGGGACAGAGTATCAGCCCCAGCATTTT. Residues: CASSQGGTEYQPQHF.

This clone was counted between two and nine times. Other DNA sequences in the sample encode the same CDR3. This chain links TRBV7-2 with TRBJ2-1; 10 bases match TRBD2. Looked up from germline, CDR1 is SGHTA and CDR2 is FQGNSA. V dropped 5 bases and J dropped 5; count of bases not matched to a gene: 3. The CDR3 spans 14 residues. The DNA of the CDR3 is TGTGCCAGCAGCCTGGGACTAGCGAACAATGAGCAGTTCTTC. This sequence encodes CASSLGLANNEQFF.

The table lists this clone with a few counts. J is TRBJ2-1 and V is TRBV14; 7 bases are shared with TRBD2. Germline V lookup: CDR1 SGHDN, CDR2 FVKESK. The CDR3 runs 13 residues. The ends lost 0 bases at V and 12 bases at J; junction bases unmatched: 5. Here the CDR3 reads CASSQDTGGRQFF. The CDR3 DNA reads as TGTGCCAGCAGCCAAGATACGGGAGGAAGGCAGTTCTTC.

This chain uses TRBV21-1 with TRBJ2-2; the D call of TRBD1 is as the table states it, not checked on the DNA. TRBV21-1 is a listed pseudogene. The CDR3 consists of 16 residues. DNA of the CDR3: TGTGCCAGCAAGAATAACAGGGTTGAGAACACCGGGGAGCTGTTTTTT. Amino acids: CASKNNRVENTGELFF.

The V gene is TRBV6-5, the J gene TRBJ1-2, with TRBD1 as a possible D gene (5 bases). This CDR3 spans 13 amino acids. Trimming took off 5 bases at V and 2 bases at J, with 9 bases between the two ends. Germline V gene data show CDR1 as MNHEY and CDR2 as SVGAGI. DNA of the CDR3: TGTGCCAGCAGTCTACAGGCAAACTATGGCTACACCTTC. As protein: CASSLQANYGYTF.

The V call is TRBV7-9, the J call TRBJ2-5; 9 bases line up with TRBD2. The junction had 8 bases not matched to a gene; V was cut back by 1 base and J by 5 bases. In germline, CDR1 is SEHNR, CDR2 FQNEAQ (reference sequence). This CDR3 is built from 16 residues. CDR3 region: CASSLDSGSDGETQYF. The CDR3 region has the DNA TGTGCCAGCAGCTTAGATAGCGGGAGTGACGGGGAGACCCAGTACTTC. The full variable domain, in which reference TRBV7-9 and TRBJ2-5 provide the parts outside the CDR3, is DTGVSQNPRHKITKRGQNVTFRCDPISEHNRLYWYRQTLGQGPEFLTYFQNEAQLEKSRLLSDRFSAERPKGSFSTLEIQRTEQGDSAMYLCASSLDSGSDGETQYFGPGTRLLVL.

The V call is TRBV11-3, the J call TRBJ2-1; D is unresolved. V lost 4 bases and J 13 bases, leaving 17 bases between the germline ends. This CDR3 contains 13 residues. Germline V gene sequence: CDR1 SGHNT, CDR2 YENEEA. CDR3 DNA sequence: TGTGCCAGCAGCTCCGAAGGCGGATTAACTCAGTTCTTC. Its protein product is CASSSEGGLTQFF.

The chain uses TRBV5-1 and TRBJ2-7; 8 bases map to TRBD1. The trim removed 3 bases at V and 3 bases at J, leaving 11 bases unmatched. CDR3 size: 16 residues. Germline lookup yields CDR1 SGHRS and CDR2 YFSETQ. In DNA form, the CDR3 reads TGCGCCAGCAGCTGGGAGAGGGACAGGCGCAACTACGAGCAGTACTTC. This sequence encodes CASSWERDRRNYEQYF.

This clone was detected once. The CDR3 loop reads CASSPQGQGAVGETQYF. CDR3 nucleotide sequence: TGTGCCAGCAGCCCCCAAGGGCAGGGGGCAGTTGGGGAGACCCAGTACTTC. The V gene is TRBV7-9, the J gene TRBJ2-5, with 8 bases matching TRBD1. CDR3 size: 17 residues. The ends lost 5 bases at V and 5 bases at J; junction bases unmatched: 16. The germline CDR1 and CDR2 sequences are SEHNR and FQNEAQ (reference sequence). Based on the CDR3 plus reference TRBV7-9 and TRBJ2-5, the full variable domain is DTGVSQNPRHKITKRGQNVTFRCDPISEHNRLYWYRQTLGQGPEFLTYFQNEAQLEKSRLLSDRFSAERPKGSFSTLEIQRTEQGDSAMYLCASSPQGQGAVGETQYFGPGTRLLVL.

The CDR3 reads CAWSYDRGSNQPQHF. CDR3 DNA sequence: TGTGCCTGGAGTTATGACAGGGGGTCCAATCAGCCCCAGCATTTT. V and J are TRBV30 and TRBJ1-5; 9 nucleotides line up with TRBD1. CDR1 and CDR2 from the germline V gene are GTSNPN and SVGIG (reference sequence). This CDR3 comprises 15 residues. The V and J ends lost 2 bases and 3 bases, in that order; junction bases with no gene match: 5. Full variable domain (rest looked up from reference TRBV30 and TRBJ1-5): SQTIHQWPATLVQPVGSPLSLECTVEGTSNPNLYWYRQAAGRGLQLLFYSVGIGQISSEVPQNLSASRPQDRQFILSSKKLLLSDSGFYLCAWSYDRGSNQPQHFGDGTRLSIL.